What follows are 22 T cell receptor beta chains derived from one specimen sequenced in a study of blood T cell repertoires in COVID-19. Profiling relied on immunoSEQ multiplex PCR, and the TCRdb table lists in-frame clones only, not all of them. There are about 290,000 clones in the sample; 85% occur only once, and around 4.5% lies in the top ten. Sequenced: peripheral blood. The receptors stem from a woman in her fifties or sixties with active or convalescent COVID-19.

The chain carries TRBV6-2 or TRBV6-3 and TRBJ2-7; 10 bases are shared with TRBD1. This CDR3 contains 20 residues. CDR1 is MNHEY and CDR2 is SVGEGT in the germline V gene. Trimming took 2 bases from V and 2 from J; bases not matched to a gene: 18. The CDR3 loop reads CASSYPLRDRGPFSPYEQYF. DNA for the CDR3: TGTGCCAGCAGTTACCCCCTGAGGGACAGGGGTCCCTTCTCGCCCTACGAGCAGTACTTC.

The CDR3 reads CASSRSGNTEAFF. DNA of the CDR3: TGTGCCAGCAGCCGATCGGGTAACACTGAAGCTTTCTTT. This chain uses TRBV7-3 with TRBJ1-1; D is uncertain. Germline assignment: CDR1 SGHTA and CDR2 FQGTGA. Deletions cut 5 bases from V and 2 bases from J, with 9 bases between. This CDR3 contains 13 residues.

The chain couples TRBV28 to TRBJ2-7, with 14 positions matching TRBD2. V trimming: 2 bases; J trimming: 7 bases; junction bases outside the gene matches: 4. The CDR3 consists of 15 residues. The germline gives CDR1 MDHEN, CDR2 SYDVKM. The CDR3 DNA is TGTGCCAGCAGTTTAGATGGGACTAGCGGGAGAGAGCAGTACTTC. It codes for CASSLDGTSGREQYF.

The V gene is TRBV9, the J gene TRBJ2-2; TRBD2 agrees at 13 bases. Germline CDR1 and CDR2: SGDLS and YYNGEE. This CDR3 contains 16 residues. J gave up 6 bases and V 4 bases, and 6 bases lay outside the gene matches. The CDR3 reads CASSIGLAGEAGELFF. In DNA form, the CDR3 reads TGTGCCAGCAGCATAGGACTAGCGGGGGAAGCCGGGGAGCTGTTTTTT.

This sequence joins TRBV28 and TRBJ2-3, with 9 bases fitting TRBD2. There are 15 residues in the CDR3. Losses at the gene ends were 2 bases for V and 4 bases for J; bases not matched to a gene: 4. Germline assignment: CDR1 MDHEN and CDR2 SYDVKM. The CDR3: CASSLVLAGADTQYF. The CDR3 nucleotides are TGTGCCAGCAGTTTAGTATTAGCGGGAGCAGATACGCAGTATTTT.

V is TRBV2 and J is TRBJ2-5; tentatively, D is TRBD1 (6 bases). This CDR3 comprises 13 residues. Germline V lookup: CDR1 SNHLY, CDR2 FYNNEI. The V end lost 4 bases, the J end lost 9 bases, and 15 bases lay between the germline ends. CDR3 coding DNA: TGTGCCAGCAGTGGGGACATCCTGGAGGCCCAGTACTTC. This encodes CASSGDILEAQYF.

The chain has TRBV6-2 or TRBV6-3 and TRBJ2-5; D perhaps matches TRBD1 (6 bases). This CDR3 has 15 amino acids. In germline, CDR1 is MNHEY, CDR2 SVGEGT. Trimming stripped 2 bases from V and 4 bases from J, with 14 bases between. The chain's CDR3 is CASSYAQIGGETQYF. The DNA of the CDR3 is TGTGCCAGCAGTTACGCCCAAATAGGGGGAGAGACCCAGTACTTC.

The rearrangement links TRBV9 to TRBJ2-7; perhaps TRBD2 as D (6 bases). Trimming took 0 bases from V and 6 from J, leaving 13 bases between them. The CDR3 length is 14 residues. CDR1 SGDLS and CDR2 YYNGEE come from the germline V gene. Here the CDR3 reads CASSVAWRDSEQYF. The CDR3 DNA follows: TGTGCCAGCAGCGTAGCTTGGCGGGATTCCGAGCAGTACTTC.

The chain has TRBV5-1 and TRBJ2-7; 7 bases line up with TRBD2. Germline V gives CDR1 SGHRS, CDR2 YFSETQ. The CDR3 consists of 16 residues. V was pared by 3 bases and J by 0 bases, with 9 bases of the junction left unmatched. The CDR3 region has the DNA TGCGCCAGCAGCTGGGACCTAGCGGCCAACTCCTACGAGCAGTACTTC. Protein: CASSWDLAANSYEQYF.

The DNA of the CDR3 is TGTGCCAGCACCGCTAGGTACTACGAGCAGTACTTC. Its protein is CASTARYYEQYF. The chain links TRBV2 to TRBJ2-7; D remains unclear. CDR1 is SNHLY, CDR2 FYNNEI, per germline. Trimming removed 7 bases at V and 3 bases at J, with 10 bases between. The CDR3 has 12 amino acids.

The sample holds one count of this clone. The J gene is TRBJ2-1, the V gene TRBV24-1, with TRBD2 matching over 7 bases. This CDR3 region has 17 residues. The V segment lost 3 bases and the J segment 3 bases; nucleotides outside the gene matches: 10. Looked up from germline, CDR1 is KGHDR and CDR2 is SFDVKD. CDR3 loop: CATSDPPGTNNYNEQFF. CDR3 sequence (DNA): TGTGCCACCAGTGATCCCCCCGGGACTAACAACTACAATGAGCAGTTCTTC.

CDR3 protein: CASSPTPLQYDGFVYGYTF. The CDR3 nucleotides are TGTGCCAGCAGTCCCACCCCACTGCAATACGATGGTTTCGTCTATGGCTACACCTTC. V usage is TRBV2 and J usage is TRBJ1-2, with D hard to call. Germline CDR1 is SNHLY and CDR2 is FYNNEI. The CDR3 is 19 amino acids. With 5 bases removed from V and 4 bases from J, the gap between germline ends came to 29 bases.

This chain uses TRBV5-8 with TRBJ2-2; D might be TRBD2 (5 bases). The CDR3 has 16 amino acids. The ends were cut back, 3 bases at V and 5 bases at J, with 17 bases in the middle. Germline assignment: CDR1 SGHTS and CDR2 YDEGEE. In nucleotides, the CDR3 is TGTGCCAGCAGCTATTCGATAGCCGAGCGGACCGGGGAGCTGTTTTTT. Encoded protein: CASSYSIAERTGELFF. The full variable domain, its missing parts supplied by reference TRBV5-8 and TRBJ2-2, is EAGVTQSPTHLIKTRGQQATLRCSPISGHTSVYWYQQALGLGLQFLLWYDEGEERNRGNFPPRFSGRQFPNYSSELNVNALELEDSALYLCASSYSIAERTGELFFGEGSRLTVL.

The chain joins TRBV11-3 to TRBJ1-1, with D possibly TRBD1 on 5 matching bases. V lost 5 bases to trimming and J lost 5 bases, with 12 bases between them. The CDR3 is 13 amino acids. CDR1 is SGHNT, CDR2 YENEEA, per germline. For the CDR3, the DNA is TGTGCCAGCAGCCGGAGGGGAGCGACTGAAGCTTTCTTT. It specifies CASSRRGATEAFF.

This clone was detected a few times. This rearrangement joins TRBV4-1 to TRBJ1-2; the D is unclear. The CDR3 is 12 residues long. Trimming took 0 bases from V and 10 from J, leaving 9 bases between them. Germline CDR1 and CDR2: MGHRA and YSYEKL. The CDR3 is CASSQDQLVYTF. CDR3 nucleotide sequence: TGCGCCAGCAGCCAAGACCAGCTAGTCTACACCTTC.

This clone was seen a few times. The DNA for the CDR3 is TGCGCCAGCAGCCGCGGGGGACTTGGGAATGAGCAGTTCTTC. Encoded protein: CASSRGGLGNEQFF. The V call is TRBV5-1, the J call TRBJ2-1; TRBD2 aligns across 7 bases. Germline-derived CDR1 and CDR2 are SGHRS and YFSETQ. The CDR3 runs to 14 residues. Trimming took 4 bases from V and 7 from J; bases not matched to a gene: 8.

This clone was counted a single time. In DNA, the CDR3 is TGCGCCAGCAGCTACCTCAGGGGGACTAATGAAAAACTGTTTTTT. It is translated as CASSYLRGTNEKLFF. The V gene is TRBV5-1, the J gene TRBJ1-4, with 7 bases lining up with TRBD1. The J segment lost 2 bases and the V segment lost 3 bases, leaving 4 bases of the junction unmatched. From germline, CDR1 is SGHRS and CDR2 YFSETQ. The CDR3 length is 15 residues.

This clone was seen only once. The chain links TRBV7-9 to TRBJ1-1; TRBD1 matches 7 bases. The germline V gene encodes CDR1 SEHNR and CDR2 FQNEAQ (reference sequence). This CDR3 contains 15 residues. V lost 1 base, J lost 3 bases, and 5 bases stayed unmatched. CDR3 nucleotide sequence: TGTGCCAGCAGCTTAGTAGCAGGGGGGTACACTGAAGCTTTCTTT. This translates into CASSLVAGGYTEAFF.

J is TRBJ1-1 and V is TRBV6-1, with D possibly being TRBD1 (5 bases). The CDR3 is 15 residues long. CDR1 MNHNS and CDR2 SASEGT come from the germline V gene. Trimming took off 6 bases at V and 1 base at J, with 15 bases between the two ends. The CDR3 sequence: CASRTTAPANTEAFF. CDR3 nucleotides: TGTGCCAGCAGGACGACAGCGCCCGCGAACACTGAAGCTTTCTTT.

V and J are TRBV11-2 and TRBJ2-3; no clear D gene. CDR1 and CDR2 (germline): SGHAT, FQNNGV. This CDR3 contains 14 residues. Trimming removed 5 bases from V and 3 bases from J, with 12 bases in between. CDR3 in DNA: TGTGCCAGCAGCCCCCTTGTGGCAACAGATACGCAGTATTTT. Residues: CASSPLVATDTQYF. Supplemented by reference TRBV11-2 and TRBJ2-3, the full variable domain reads EAGVAQSPRYKIIEKRQSVAFWCNPISGHATLYWYQQILGQGPKLLIQFQNNGVVDDSQLPKDRFSAERLKGVDSTLKIQPAKLEDSAVYLCASSPLVATDTQYFGPGTRLTVL.

The chain combines TRBV2 with TRBJ2-3, with D perhaps TRBD2 (6 bases). V lost 2 bases, J lost 1 base, and 10 bases lay in between. This CDR3 has 15 amino acids. The V gene's germline CDR1 is SNHLY and CDR2 FYNNEI. CDR3 sequence reads: CASSETASGTDTQYF. The CDR3, as DNA: TGTGCCAGCAGTGAAACGGCTAGCGGCACAGATACGCAGTATTTT. The whole variable domain, filled in from reference TRBV2 and TRBJ2-3, reads EPEVTQTPSHQVTQMGQEVILRCVPISNHLYFYWYRQILGQKVEFLVSFYNNEISEKSEIFDDQFSVERPDGSNFTLKIRSTKLEDSAMYFCASSETASGTDTQYFGPGTRLTVL.

V is TRBV7-2 and J is TRBJ2-5, with TRBD2 matching over 8 bases. The CDR3 contains 14 residues. The trim removed 1 base at V and 4 bases at J, leaving 2 bases unmatched. Germline V gene lookup returns CDR1 SGHTA and CDR2 FQGNSA. The CDR3 DNA sequence: TGTGCCAGCAGCTTAGACGGACTAGCAGAGACCCAGTACTTC. Translated: CASSLDGLAETQYF.